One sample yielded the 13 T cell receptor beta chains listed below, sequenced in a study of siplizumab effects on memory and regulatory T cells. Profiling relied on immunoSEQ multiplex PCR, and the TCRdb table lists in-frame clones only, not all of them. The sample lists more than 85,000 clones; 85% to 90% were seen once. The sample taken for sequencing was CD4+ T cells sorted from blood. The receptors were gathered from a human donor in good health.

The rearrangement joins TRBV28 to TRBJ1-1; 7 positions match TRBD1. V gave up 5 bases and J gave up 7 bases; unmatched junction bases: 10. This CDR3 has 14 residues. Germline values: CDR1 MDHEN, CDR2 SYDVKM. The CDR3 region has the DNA TGTGCCAGCAGTCCGGAGGGGGCTAAGATTGAAGCTTTCTTT. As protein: CASSPEGAKIEAFF.

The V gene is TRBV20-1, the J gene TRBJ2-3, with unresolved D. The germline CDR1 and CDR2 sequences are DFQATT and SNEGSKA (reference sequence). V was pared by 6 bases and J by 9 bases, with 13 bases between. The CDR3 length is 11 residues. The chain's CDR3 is CSAPISQTQYF. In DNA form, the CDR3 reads TGCAGTGCCCCGATCTCTCAGACGCAGTATTTT.

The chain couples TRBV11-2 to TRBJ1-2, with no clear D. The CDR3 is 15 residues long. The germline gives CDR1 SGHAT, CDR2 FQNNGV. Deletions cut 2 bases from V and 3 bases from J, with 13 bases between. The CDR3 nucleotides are TGTGCCAGCAGCTTACAACACGGAACGGACTATGGCTACACCTTC. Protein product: CASSLQHGTDYGYTF.

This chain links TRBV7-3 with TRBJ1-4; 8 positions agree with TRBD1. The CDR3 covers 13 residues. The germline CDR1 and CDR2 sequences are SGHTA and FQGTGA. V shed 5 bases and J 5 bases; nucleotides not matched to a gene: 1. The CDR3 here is CASSRDRNEKLFF. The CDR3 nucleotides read TGTGCCAGCAGCCGGGACAGGAATGAAAAACTGTTTTTT. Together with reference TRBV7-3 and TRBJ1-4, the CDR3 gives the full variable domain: GAGVSQTPSNKVTEKGKYVELRCDPISGHTALYWYRQSLGQGPEFLIYFQGTGAADDSGLPNDRFFAVRPEGSVSTLKIQRTERGDSAVYLCASSRDRNEKLFFGSGTQLSVL.

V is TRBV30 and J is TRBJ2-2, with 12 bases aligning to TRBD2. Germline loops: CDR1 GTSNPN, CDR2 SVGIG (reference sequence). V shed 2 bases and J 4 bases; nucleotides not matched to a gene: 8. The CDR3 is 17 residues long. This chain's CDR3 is CAWSWGLAGGPTGELFF. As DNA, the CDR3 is TGTGCCTGGAGTTGGGGGCTAGCGGGAGGGCCCACCGGGGAGCTGTTTTTT.

In DNA form, the CDR3 reads TGTGCCAGCAGTGTCTCTAGCGGAAGCACAGATACGCAGTATTTT. Residues: CASSVSSGSTDTQYF. The chain has TRBV25-1 and TRBJ2-3; 7 bases are shared with TRBD2. The trim removed 4 bases at V and 0 bases at J, leaving 4 bases unmatched. This CDR3 is 15 amino acids long. In germline, CDR1 is MGHDK, CDR2 SYGVNS. Using reference TRBV25-1 and TRBJ2-3 for the parts outside the CDR3, the full variable domain is EADIYQTPRYLVIGTGKKITLECSQTMGHDKMYWYQQDPGMELHLIHYSYGVNSTEKGDLSSESTVSRIRTEHFPLTLESARPSHTSQYLCASSVSSGSTDTQYFGPGTRLTVL.

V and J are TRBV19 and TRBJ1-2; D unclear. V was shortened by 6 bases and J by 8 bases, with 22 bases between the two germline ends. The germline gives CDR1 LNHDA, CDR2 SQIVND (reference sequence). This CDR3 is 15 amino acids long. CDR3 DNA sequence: TGTGCCAGTAGGGATACAATCTGGGAGGAGACGGGCTACACCTTC. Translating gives CASRDTIWEETGYTF.

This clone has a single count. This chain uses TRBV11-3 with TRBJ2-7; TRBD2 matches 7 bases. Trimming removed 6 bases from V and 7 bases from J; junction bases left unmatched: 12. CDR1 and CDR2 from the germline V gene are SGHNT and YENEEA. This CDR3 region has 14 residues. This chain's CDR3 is CASSQGSAGSEQYF. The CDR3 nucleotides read TGTGCCAGCAGTCAGGGCTCAGCGGGGAGTGAGCAGTACTTC.

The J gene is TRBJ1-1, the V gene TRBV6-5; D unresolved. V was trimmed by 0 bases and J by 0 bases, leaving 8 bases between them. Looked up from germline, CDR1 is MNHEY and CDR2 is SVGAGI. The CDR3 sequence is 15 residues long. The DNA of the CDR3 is TGTGCCAGCAGTTACTCGAGAGGCATGAACACTGAAGCTTTCTTT. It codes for CASSYSRGMNTEAFF.

The CDR3, as DNA: TGTGCCAGCAGCGTAGGGCCGACAGGGGAAAAGACCCAGTACTTC. Translation gives CASSVGPTGEKTQYF. This chain uses TRBV9 with TRBJ2-5; 8 positions agree with TRBD1. Germline CDR1 reads SGDLS; CDR2 reads YYNGEE. The length of the CDR3 is 15 residues. V lost 0 bases, J lost 6 bases, and 7 bases stayed unmatched.

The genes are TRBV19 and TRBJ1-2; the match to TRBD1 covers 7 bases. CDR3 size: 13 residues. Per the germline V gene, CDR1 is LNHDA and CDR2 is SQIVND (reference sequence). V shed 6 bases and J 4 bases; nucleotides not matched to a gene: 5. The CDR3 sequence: CASRSGTVYGYTF. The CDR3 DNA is TGTGCCAGTAGATCCGGGACAGTCTATGGCTACACCTTC.

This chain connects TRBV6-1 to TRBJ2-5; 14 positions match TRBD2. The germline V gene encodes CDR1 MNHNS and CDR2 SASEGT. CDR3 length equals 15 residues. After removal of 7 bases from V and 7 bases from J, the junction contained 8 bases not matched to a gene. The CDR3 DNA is TGTGCCAGCACAGGGACTAGCGGGAGTTCGGGGACCCAGTACTTC. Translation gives CASTGTSGSSGTQYF.

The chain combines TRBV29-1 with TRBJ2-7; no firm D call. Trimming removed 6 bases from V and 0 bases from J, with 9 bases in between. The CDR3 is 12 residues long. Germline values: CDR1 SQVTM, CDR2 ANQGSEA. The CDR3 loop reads CSVKRTSYEQYF. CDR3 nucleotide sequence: TGCAGCGTCAAGCGCACCTCCTACGAGCAGTACTTC.